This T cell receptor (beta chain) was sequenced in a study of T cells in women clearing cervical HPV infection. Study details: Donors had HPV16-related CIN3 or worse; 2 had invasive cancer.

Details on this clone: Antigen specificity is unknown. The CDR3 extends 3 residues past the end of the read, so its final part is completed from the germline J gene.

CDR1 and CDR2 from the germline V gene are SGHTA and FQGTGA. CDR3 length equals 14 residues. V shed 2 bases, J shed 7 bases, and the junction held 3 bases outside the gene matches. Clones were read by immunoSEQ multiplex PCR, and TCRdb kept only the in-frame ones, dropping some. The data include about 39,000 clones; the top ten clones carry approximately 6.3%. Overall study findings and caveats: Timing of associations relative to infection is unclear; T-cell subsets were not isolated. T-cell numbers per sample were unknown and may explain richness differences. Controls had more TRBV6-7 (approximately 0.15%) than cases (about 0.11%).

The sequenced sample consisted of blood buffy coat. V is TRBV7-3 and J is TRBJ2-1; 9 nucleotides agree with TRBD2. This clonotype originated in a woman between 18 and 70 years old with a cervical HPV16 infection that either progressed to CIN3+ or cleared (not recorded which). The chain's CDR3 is CASSLAGGPNEQFF. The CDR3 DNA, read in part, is TGTGCCAGCAGCTTAGCGGGAGGGCCTAATGAG.